This TCR beta chain is from a study of T cell repertoires in cytomegalovirus infection. Study information: Well-studied HLA-B-restricted CMV epitopes were used in the study alongside recently identified HLA-C-restricted ones. Evidence of both CMV infection and a matching HLA type came from public TCR beta signatures. Findings and limits, study-wide: Dominating the ex vivo response were HLA-C-restricted CMV-specific TCR beta clonotypes. Identification of carriers of CMV plus the relevant HLA was achieved through cumulative public TCR beta family frequency.

Concerning this clonotype: What it recognizes is unknown.

After removal of 2 bases from V and 5 bases from J, the junction contained 8 bases not matched to a gene. In germline, CDR1 is SEHNR, CDR2 FQNEAQ (reference sequence). CDR3 length equals 16 residues. In TCRdb, the reads were re-called with MiXCR into one record per CDR3 protein. The data show fewer than 1,000,000 distinct CDR3 sequences, approximately 33% seen once. The sequence was collected from a human donor in good health (CMV status not recorded). Some clones in this sample may be carry-over from other donors' samples. The chain uses TRBV7-9 and TRBJ2-1, with 8 bases fitting TRBD1. Sample: cultured CD8+ T cells from PBMCs, taken from culture after CMV antigen stimulation. The CDR3 protein is CASSLLGQGGHNEQFF. CDR3 nucleotide sequence: TGTGCCAGCAGCTTACTCGGACAGGGTGGACACAATGAGCAGTTCTTC. Variable domain in full (rest from reference TRBV7-9 and TRBJ2-1): DTGVSQNPRHKITKRGQNVTFRCDPISEHNRLYWYRQTLGQGPEFLTYFQNEAQLEKSRLLSDRFSAERPKGSFSTLEIQRTEQGDSAMYLCASSLLGQGGHNEQFFGPGTRLTVL.